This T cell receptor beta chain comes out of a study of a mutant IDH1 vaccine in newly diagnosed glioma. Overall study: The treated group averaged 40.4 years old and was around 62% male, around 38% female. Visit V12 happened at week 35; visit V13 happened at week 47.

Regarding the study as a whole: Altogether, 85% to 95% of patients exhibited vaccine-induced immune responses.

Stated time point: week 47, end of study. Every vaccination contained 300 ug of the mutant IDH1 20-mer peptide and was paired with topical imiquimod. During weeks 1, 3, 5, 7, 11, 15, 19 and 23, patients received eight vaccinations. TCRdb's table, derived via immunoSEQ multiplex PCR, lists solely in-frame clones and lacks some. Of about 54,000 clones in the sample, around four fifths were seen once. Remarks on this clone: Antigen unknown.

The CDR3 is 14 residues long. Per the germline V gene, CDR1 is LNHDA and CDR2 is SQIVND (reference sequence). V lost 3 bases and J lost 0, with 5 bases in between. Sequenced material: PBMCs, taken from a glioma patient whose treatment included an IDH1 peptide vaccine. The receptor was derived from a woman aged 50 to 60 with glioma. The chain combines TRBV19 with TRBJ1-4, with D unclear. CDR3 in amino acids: CASSMGATNEKLFF. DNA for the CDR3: TGTGCCAGTAGTATGGGTGCAACTAATGAAAAACTGTTTTTT.